This TCR beta chain was documented in a study of cytomegalovirus exposure and HLA in healthy donors. General study results and limits: Most TCR sequences were uncommon, yet certain public TCRs appeared in many donors. Reports showed the classifier diagnosing cytomegalovirus status with high specificity and sensitivity.

This table comes from immunoSEQ multiplex PCR, and its TCRdb copy is limited to in-frame clones, with some not included. The profile shows approximately 71,000 clones, about 95% of them singletons. In regard to this clone: No antigen is known for it.

The CDR3 sequence is 13 residues long. Germline V gene lookup returns CDR1 MNHNS and CDR2 SASEGT. V gave up 2 bases and J gave up 11 bases; unmatched junction bases: 8. The clonotype was recovered from a woman under 30 in good health and CMV-seronegative. Material: PBMCs. The chain uses TRBV6-1 and TRBJ1-1; 7 nucleotides line up with TRBD1. The CDR3 is CASSETGERYAFF. CDR3 sequence (DNA): TGTGCCAGCAGTGAAACAGGGGAACGGTATGCTTTCTTT.